Below are 10 T cell receptor beta chains sequenced from a single sample in a study of beta chain features in type 1 diabetes. The isolated RNA, all of it, was reverse transcribed, so expressed TCRB transcripts were what got sequenced. The table came from immunoSEQ multiplex PCR; TCRdb's copy has only in-frame clones and leaves some out. The data contain approximately 250,000 clones, roughly 13% of them singletons. Sequenced: naive CD4+ T cells from blood. Receptor source: a middle-aged woman in good health.

This rearrangement joins TRBV5-6 to TRBJ2-5, with TRBD2 as a possible D gene (5 bases). Germline V lookup: CDR1 SGHDT, CDR2 YYEEEE. Trimming took 4 bases from V and 1 from J, leaving 11 bases between them. CDR3 length equals 14 residues. This CDR3 is CASSTGVLQETQYF. The DNA for the CDR3 is TGTGCCAGCAGCACCGGGGTACTCCAAGAGACCCAGTACTTC.

J is TRBJ2-5 and V is TRBV9, with 11 bases that match TRBD2. Germline CDR1 and CDR2: SGDLS and YYNGEE. CDR3 length equals 15 residues. Trimming took 5 bases from V and 4 from J; bases not matched to a gene: 7. The CDR3 coding sequence is TGTGCCAGCAGTGATAGCGGGGGGGCCCGAGAGACCCAGTACTTC. Amino acid sequence: CASSDSGGARETQYF.

This clone was counted only a few times. V and J are TRBV5-4 and TRBJ2-1, with D tentatively TRBD2 (7 bases). CDR3 length: 15 residues. Between the trimmed V and J ends, which lost 4 bases and 7 bases, there was a span of 18 bases. In germline, CDR1 is SGHNT, CDR2 YYREEE (reference sequence). The CDR3 loop is CASSGRGLGMNEQFF. In DNA, the CDR3 is TGTGCCAGCAGCGGGAGGGGGTTAGGTATGAATGAGCAGTTCTTC.

This chain uses TRBV25-1 with TRBJ2-7; 8 bases map to TRBD1. J lost 6 bases, V lost 3 bases, and 10 bases had no gene match. The CDR3 covers 15 residues. CDR1 is MGHDK and CDR2 is SYGVNS in the germline V gene. The CDR3 region is CASSDFTGGPGEQYF. In nucleotides, the CDR3 is TGTGCCAGCAGTGATTTTACAGGGGGACCAGGCGAGCAGTACTTC.

Only a few counts were recorded for this clone. The chain carries TRBV7-9 and TRBJ2-2; TRBD1 might be the D (6 bases). CDR3 length: 17 amino acids. Trimming took off 1 base at V and 5 bases at J, with 17 bases between the two ends. The germline gives CDR1 SEHNR, CDR2 FQNEAQ (reference sequence). CDR3 loop: CASSLGLTGILTGELFF. In nucleotides, the CDR3 is TGTGCCAGCAGCTTAGGATTGACAGGAATACTAACCGGGGAGCTGTTTTTT.

The V gene is TRBV5-1, the J gene TRBJ1-3; perhaps TRBD1 as D (6 bases). The CDR3 has 17 residues. V dropped 7 bases and J dropped 0 bases, with 20 bases sitting between them. The germline CDR1 and CDR2 sequences are SGHRS and YFSETQ. CDR3 residues: CASARGDTGTSGNTIYF. DNA for the CDR3: TGCGCCAGCGCTCGGGGGGACACAGGGACCTCTGGAAACACCATATATTTT. Supplemented by reference TRBV5-1 and TRBJ1-3, the full variable domain reads KAGVTQTPRYLIKTRGQQVTLSCSPISGHRSVSWYQQTPGQGLQFLFEYFSETQRNKGNFPGRFSGRQFSNSRSEMNVSTLELGDSALYLCASARGDTGTSGNTIYFGEGSWLTVV.

V usage is TRBV6-5 and J usage is TRBJ2-2, with TRBD1 as a possible D gene (5 bases). Trimming took off 0 bases at V and 4 bases at J, with 12 bases between the two ends. The CDR3 has 16 amino acids. Germline assignment: CDR1 MNHEY and CDR2 SVGAGI. CDR3 in DNA: TGTGCCAGCAGTTACTCCCAGGGCGTTGGCACCGGGGAGCTGTTTTTT. Translated: CASSYSQGVGTGELFF.

This clone has just a few counts. The J gene is TRBJ2-3, the V gene TRBV9; D gene uncertain. V dropped 4 bases and J dropped 8 bases, with 11 bases sitting between them. Germline assignment: CDR1 SGDLS and CDR2 YYNGEE. CDR3 size: 12 residues. The CDR3 DNA is TGTGCCAGCAGCCGCAGGCGAGTTACGCAGTATTTT. The encoded protein is CASSRRRVTQYF.

V usage is TRBV7-9 and J usage is TRBJ1-2; 9 nucleotides match TRBD1. This CDR3 is built from 14 residues. Germline CDR1 SEHNR, CDR2 FQNEAQ (reference sequence). The V segment lost 5 bases and the J segment 2 bases; nucleotides outside the gene matches: 3. DNA of the CDR3: TGTGCCAGCAGCCTTGACAGGGGGAACTATGGCTACACCTTC. This codes for CASSLDRGNYGYTF.

The gene calls are TRBV18 and TRBJ1-6, with a possible D match to TRBD1 (5 bases). Germline lookup yields CDR1 KGHSH and CDR2 LQKENI. V was shortened by 6 bases and J by 6 bases, with 15 bases between the two germline ends. There are 15 residues in the CDR3. The CDR3 nucleotides read TGTGCCAGCTCTACTTTGGAGGGGCGTAATTCACCCCTCCACTTT. Translated: CASSTLEGRNSPLHF.